The 27 T cell receptor beta chains below were found in one sample sequenced in a study of T-cell reconstitution after alpha-beta-depleted transplantation in children. Unique molecular identifiers were used to barcode this TCRbeta library. In TCRdb, the PCR reads were re-called with MiXCR into one record per CDR3 protein. The sample lists hundreds of thousands of distinct CDR3 sequences, around 9.1% occurring once. The source was PBMCs, collected before TCRalphabeta/CD19-depleted stem cell transplant. Receptor source: a boy under two years old with acute myeloid leukemia, due to receive a stem cell transplant.

A few counts support this clonotype. J is TRBJ1-1 and V is TRBV12-3 or TRBV12-4, with D unresolved. The CDR3 is made up of 16 amino acids. Deletions cut 5 bases from V and 5 bases from J, with 21 bases between. CDR3 DNA: TGTGCCAGCAGTCCCAGCGGGATGGGTGGTGGAACTGAAGCTTTCTTT. This encodes CASSPSGMGGGTEAFF.

The sample holds a few counts of this clonotype. A much larger clone differs by one base, so this may be a read error. This rearrangement joins TRBV21-1 to TRBJ2-7. TRBV21-1 is a known pseudogene. The CDR3 contains 11 residues. CDR3 sequence reads: CASSKGDEQYF. The CDR3 DNA reads TGTGCCAGCAGCAAAGGGGACGAGCAGTACTTC.

CDR3 sequence reads: CASSPAERTTDTQYF. As DNA, the CDR3 is TGTGCCAGCAGCCCGGCTGAGCGAACTACAGATACGCAGTATTTT. V and J are TRBV11-3 and TRBJ2-3; no clear D. Between the trimmed V and J ends, which lost 5 bases and 3 bases, there was a span of 15 bases. Germline CDR1 reads SGHNT; CDR2 reads YENEEA. The CDR3 spans 15 residues.

This clonotype appeared many times. This chain connects TRBV6-1 to TRBJ1-2, with D perhaps TRBD1 (6 bases). Deletions cut 7 bases from V and 4 bases from J, with 13 bases between. Germline V lookup: CDR1 MNHNS, CDR2 SASEGT. The CDR3 loop spans 13 amino acids. For the CDR3, the DNA is TGTGCCAGCACCCCCGACAGGCTCTATGGCTACACCTTC. Its protein is CASTPDRLYGYTF.

The chain recombines TRBV4-1 with TRBJ2-2; D uncertain. The CDR3 contains 16 residues. Germline V gene data show CDR1 as MGHRA and CDR2 as YSYEKL. The germline V and J ends were trimmed by 3 bases and 0 bases, with 11 bases remaining between them. The CDR3 loop is CASSHPRVANTGELFF. The CDR3, as DNA: TGCGCCAGCAGCCACCCAAGGGTCGCGAACACCGGGGAGCTGTTTTTT.

There are many counts of this clonotype. This rearrangement joins TRBV29-1 to TRBJ2-7; TRBD1 matches at 12 bases. From germline, CDR1 is SQVTM and CDR2 ANQGSEA. V trimming: 6 bases; J trimming: 7 bases; junction bases outside the gene matches: 4. The CDR3 extends over 12 amino acids. Written as DNA, the CDR3 is TGCAGCGTGGGACAGGGGGCGGGAGAGCAGTACTTC. Its translation is CSVGQGAGEQYF.

This clonotype has a count of ten or more. The chain combines TRBV20-1 with TRBJ2-7; 8 bases are a match to TRBD1. Germline CDR1 DFQATT, CDR2 SNEGSKA (reference sequence). The length of the CDR3 is 16 residues. Trimming removed 0 bases from V and 4 bases from J; junction bases left unmatched: 11. In nucleotides, the CDR3 is TGCAGTGCTAGAGATGGGTGGGGACAGGAGGCTTACGAGCAGTACTTC. Amino acids: CSARDGWGQEAYEQYF.

Many counts were recorded for this clonotype. The chain uses TRBV7-2 and TRBJ2-3, with TRBD2 matching over 12 bases. The J segment lost 2 bases and the V segment lost 0 bases, leaving 6 bases of the junction unmatched. The CDR3 sequence is 18 residues long. Germline V gene sequence: CDR1 SGHTA, CDR2 FQGNSA. CDR3 sequence reads: CASSLAPRTSGDTDTQYF. The CDR3 bases are TGTGCCAGCAGCTTAGCTCCTAGGACTAGCGGGGACACAGATACGCAGTATTTT. Filled out from reference TRBV7-2 and TRBJ2-3, the complete variable domain reads GAGVSQSPSNKVTEKGKDVELRCDPISGHTALYWYRQSLGQGLEFLIYFQGNSAPDKSGLPSDRFSAERTGGSVSTLTIQRTQQEDSAVYLCASSLAPRTSGDTDTQYFGPGTRLTVL.

The sample holds many counts of this clonotype. J is TRBJ2-5 and V is TRBV7-9; D remains unclear. This CDR3 has 17 residues. Trimming stripped 5 bases from V and 6 bases from J, with 25 bases between. The germline V gene has CDR1 SEHNR and CDR2 FQNEAQ (reference sequence). CDR3 sequence (DNA): TGTGCCAGCAGCCTCTTAAGGGCATCCCGAGCGACCCAGACCCAGTACTTC. Amino acids: CASSLLRASRATQTQYF.

This clonotype was observed a handful of times. J is TRBJ2-5 and V is TRBV28, with D possibly called TRBD1 or TRBD2 (6 bases each). V was shortened by 1 base and J by 1 base, with 13 bases between the two germline ends. Germline V gives CDR1 MDHEN, CDR2 SYDVKM. The CDR3 has 16 residues. The CDR3 here is CASSLSIGGSQETQYF. The CDR3 DNA sequence: TGTGCCAGCAGTTTATCGATAGGGGGGAGCCAAGAGACCCAGTACTTC.

This clonotype was found many times. This rearrangement joins TRBV6-5 to TRBJ2-7; 8 bases are shared with TRBD2. Trimming cost V 2 bases and J 2 bases; bases outside gene matches: 5. Germline CDR1 is MNHEY and CDR2 is SVGAGI. The CDR3 loop spans 15 amino acids. This CDR3 reads CASSYGLANTYEQYF. For the CDR3, the DNA is TGTGCCAGCAGTTACGGACTAGCCAATACCTACGAGCAGTACTTC.

This clonotype has more than one count but fewer than ten. The V call is TRBV7-3, the J call TRBJ1-2; 11 bases line up with TRBD1. With V trimmed by 2 bases and J by 8 bases, 7 bases remained unmatched. Germline V gene sequence: CDR1 SGHTA, CDR2 FQGTGA. The CDR3 is made up of 15 amino acids. The CDR3 nucleotides read TGTGCCAGCAGCTTAGTCGGACAGGGGGCAGAAGGCTACACCTTC. This encodes CASSLVGQGAEGYTF.

This clonotype showed up just a few times. This rearrangement joins TRBV19 to TRBJ2-1; perhaps TRBD2 as D (5 bases). Trimming removed 8 bases at V and 2 bases at J, with 10 bases between. Germline loops: CDR1 LNHDA, CDR2 SQIVND (reference sequence). The CDR3 has 13 amino acids. CDR3 amino acids: CASGRGPYNEQFF. The CDR3 nucleotides are TGTGCCAGTGGGAGAGGGCCCTACAATGAGCAGTTCTTC.

This clonotype has a count of ten or more. The chain has TRBV2 and TRBJ2-2; 10 bases fit TRBD1. V was pared by 8 bases and J by 4 bases, with 4 bases of the junction left unmatched. Germline V gives CDR1 SNHLY, CDR2 FYNNEI. The CDR3 runs to 14 residues. CDR3 region: CASADRGRTGELFF. Here the CDR3 DNA reads TGTGCCAGCGCCGACAGGGGGCGCACCGGGGAGCTGTTTTTT.

This clonotype was recorded at least ten times. This sequence joins TRBV7-9 and TRBJ2-1; the D is unclear. The CDR3 length is 15 residues. Germline lookup yields CDR1 SEHNR and CDR2 FQNEAQ (reference sequence). V was shortened by 8 bases and J by 0 bases, with 14 bases between the two germline ends. DNA of the CDR3: TGTGCCAGCTCAAGACCGGATAGCTCCTACAATGAGCAGTTCTTC. This codes for CASSRPDSSYNEQFF.

This clonotype was counted many times. V gene TRBV7-2 combines with J gene TRBJ2-1, with D possibly TRBD1 on 6 matching bases. Germline lookup yields CDR1 SGHTA and CDR2 FQGNSA. The CDR3 has 11 residues. Trimming stripped 5 bases from V and 12 bases from J, with 11 bases between. CDR3 amino acids: CASSAKGGQFF. CDR3 DNA: TGTGCCAGCAGCGCCAAAGGGGGGCAGTTCTTC.

This clonotype occurred many times. The rearrangement uses TRBV12-3 or TRBV12-4 and TRBJ2-5, with D perhaps TRBD1 (5 bases). V lost 1 base and J lost 3, with 9 bases in between. The CDR3 sequence is 14 residues long. The DNA for the CDR3 is TGTGCCAGCAGTTTAGAGGGGCGCAAAGAGACCCAGTACTTC. This translates into CASSLEGRKETQYF.

The V call is TRBV7-9, the J call TRBJ1-2; D is possibly TRBD1 (6 bases). The CDR3 is made up of 13 amino acids. Deletions cut 7 bases from V and 6 bases from J, with 15 bases between. Per the germline V gene, CDR1 is SEHNR and CDR2 is FQNEAQ (reference sequence). The CDR3 here is CASKGGWSDGYTF. CDR3 DNA: TGTGCCAGCAAGGGGGGGTGGTCCGATGGCTACACCTTC.

This clonotype was seen a few times. The chain combines TRBV29-1 with TRBJ2-7; D may correspond to TRBD1 or TRBD2 (5 bases each). Germline CDR1 SQVTM, CDR2 ANQGSEA. V was clipped by 8 bases and J by 0 bases, with 14 bases between them. The CDR3 covers 13 residues. The CDR3: CSLRSGPSYEQYF. The DNA of the CDR3 is TGCAGCCTACGGTCGGGACCCTCCTACGAGCAGTACTTC.

The sample holds one count of this clonotype. This may be a read error: a much more frequent sequence differs by one nucleotide. This chain joins TRBV10-3 and TRBJ1-5; D might be TRBD1 (6 bases). CDR3 size: 15 residues. The germline V gene has CDR1 ENHRY and CDR2 SYGVKD. Deletions cut 6 bases from V and 3 bases from J, with 15 bases between. CDR3 residues: CAISQTGNVNQPQHF. CDR3 sequence (DNA): TGTGCCATCAGCCAGACAGGAAATGTCAATCAGCCCCAGCATTTT.

This clonotype was found many times. The chain combines TRBV5-1 with TRBJ1-4, with D perhaps TRBD1 (6 bases). V was pared by 1 base and J by 8 bases, with 9 bases between. The CDR3 extends over 13 amino acids. Per germline, CDR1 SGHRS and CDR2 YFSETQ. The CDR3 nucleotides read TGCGCCAGCAGCTTGACAGGGAGAGAAAAACTGTTTTTT. This codes for CASSLTGREKLFF.

This clonotype was recorded at least ten times. The rearrangement uses TRBV29-1 and TRBJ2-7, with D unresolved. The length of the CDR3 is 13 residues. Germline CDR1 and CDR2: SQVTM and ANQGSEA. V lost 2 bases to trimming and J lost 2 bases, with 10 bases between them. Written as DNA, the CDR3 is TGCAGCGTTGAAAGGCAGTCTCCCTACGAGCAGTACTTC. The encoded protein is CSVERQSPYEQYF.

In this sample, this clonotype turned up a few times. The chain employs TRBV12-5 and TRBJ2-5; 7 nucleotides agree with TRBD1. Trimming cost V 1 base and J 3 bases; bases outside gene matches: 20. This CDR3 region has 20 residues. Germline V CDR1 and CDR2: LGHNT, FRNRAP. The CDR3 reads CASGLGPHGFLRGGEETQYF. DNA of the CDR3: TGTGCTAGTGGTTTGGGCCCCCACGGCTTCCTCCGAGGGGGCGAAGAGACCCAGTACTTC.

In this sample, this clonotype turned up many times. The V gene is TRBV7-2, the J gene TRBJ1-3, with D possibly matching TRBD1 (5 bases). Germline assignment: CDR1 SGHTA and CDR2 FQGNSA. Trimming removed 3 bases at V and 8 bases at J, with 17 bases between. CDR3 length equals 15 residues. For the CDR3, the DNA is TGTGCCAGCAGCTTGTCCAGGGACTCTCTGGACACCATATATTTT. Amino acid sequence: CASSLSRDSLDTIYF.

This clonotype has ten or more counts. V gene TRBV20-1 combines with J gene TRBJ2-1; 8 bases are a match to TRBD2. The CDR3 totals 15 residues. The J segment lost 3 bases and the V segment lost 3 bases, leaving 7 bases of the junction unmatched. Per germline, CDR1 DFQATT and CDR2 SNEGSKA (reference sequence). The CDR3 DNA follows: TGCAGTGCTAGGGAAGCGGGGGCCGACTACAATGAGCAGTTCTTC. It yields the protein CSAREAGADYNEQFF.

This clonotype showed up many times. The gene calls are TRBV12-3 or TRBV12-4 and TRBJ1-1, with a possible D match to TRBD1 (6 bases). This CDR3 is built from 13 residues. V was trimmed by 7 bases and J by 0 bases, leaving 9 bases between them. CDR3 protein: CASKDSLNTEAFF. The CDR3 DNA is TGTGCCAGCAAGGACAGTTTGAACACTGAAGCTTTCTTT.

Many counts were recorded for this clonotype. The chain uses TRBV10-2 and TRBJ2-2; perhaps D is TRBD1 or TRBD2 (5 bases each). Trimming pared 4 bases from V and 2 bases from J, leaving 8 bases between. This CDR3 contains 14 residues. CDR1 and CDR2 (germline): WSHSY, SAAADI. CDR3 nucleotides: TGCGCCAGCAGTGCGGGACGAAACACCGGGGAGCTGTTTTTT. Translated, it gives CASSAGRNTGELFF.